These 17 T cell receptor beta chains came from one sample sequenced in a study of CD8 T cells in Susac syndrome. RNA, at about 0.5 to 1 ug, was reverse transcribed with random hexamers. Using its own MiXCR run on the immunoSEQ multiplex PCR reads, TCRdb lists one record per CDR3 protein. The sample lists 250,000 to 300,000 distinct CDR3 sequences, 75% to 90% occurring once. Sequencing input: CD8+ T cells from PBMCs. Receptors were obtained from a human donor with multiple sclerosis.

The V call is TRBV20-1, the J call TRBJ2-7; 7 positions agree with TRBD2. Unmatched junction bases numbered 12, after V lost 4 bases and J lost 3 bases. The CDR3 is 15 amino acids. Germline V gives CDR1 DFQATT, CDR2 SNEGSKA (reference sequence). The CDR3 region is CSATPLEGGDYEQYF. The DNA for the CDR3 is TGCAGTGCTACCCCCCTTGAGGGAGGGGACTACGAGCAGTACTTC.

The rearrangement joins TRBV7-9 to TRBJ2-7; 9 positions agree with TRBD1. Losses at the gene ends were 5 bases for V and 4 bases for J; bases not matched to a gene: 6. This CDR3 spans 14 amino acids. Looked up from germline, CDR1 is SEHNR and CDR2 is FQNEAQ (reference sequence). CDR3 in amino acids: CASSKWTGDYEQYF. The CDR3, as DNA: TGTGCCAGCAGCAAGTGGACAGGGGATTACGAGCAGTACTTC.

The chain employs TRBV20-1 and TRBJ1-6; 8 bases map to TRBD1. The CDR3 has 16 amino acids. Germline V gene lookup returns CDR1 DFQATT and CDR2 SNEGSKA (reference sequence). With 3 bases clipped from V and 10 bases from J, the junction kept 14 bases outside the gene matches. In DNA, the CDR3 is TGCAGTGCTAGTAGTCTGTTGACAGGGGAGTCCTCACCCCTCCACTTT. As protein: CSASSLLTGESSPLHF.

CDR3 in amino acids: CAWNRGVLPSYEQYF. CDR3 bases: TGTGCCTGGAATAGGGGGGTCCTTCCCTCCTACGAGCAGTACTTC. The V call is TRBV30, the J call TRBJ2-7, with D tentatively TRBD1 or TRBD2 (6 bases each). Trimming shortened V by 4 bases and J by 0 bases, and 16 bases separated the two germline ends. From germline, CDR1 is GTSNPN and CDR2 SVGIG (reference sequence). The CDR3 extends over 15 amino acids.

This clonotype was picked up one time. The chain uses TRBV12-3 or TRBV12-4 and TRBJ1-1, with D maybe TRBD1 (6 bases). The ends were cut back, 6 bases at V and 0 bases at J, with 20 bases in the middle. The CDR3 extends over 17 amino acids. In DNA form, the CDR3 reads TGTGCCAGCAGGCGGGTTATAGGGGGAGAAGTGAACACTGAAGCTTTCTTT. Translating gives CASRRVIGGEVNTEAFF.

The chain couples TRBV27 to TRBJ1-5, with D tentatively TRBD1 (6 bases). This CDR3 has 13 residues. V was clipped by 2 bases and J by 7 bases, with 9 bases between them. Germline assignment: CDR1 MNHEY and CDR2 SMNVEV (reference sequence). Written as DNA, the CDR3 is TGTGCCAGCAGTTTAGGGGGCGGGCAGCCCCAGCATTTT. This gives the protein CASSLGGGQPQHF.

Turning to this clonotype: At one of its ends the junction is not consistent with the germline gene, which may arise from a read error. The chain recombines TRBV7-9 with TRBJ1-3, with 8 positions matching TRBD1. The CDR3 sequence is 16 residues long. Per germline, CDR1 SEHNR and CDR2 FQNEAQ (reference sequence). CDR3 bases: TGTGCCAGCAGAGGATCCGGGACAGGCTCTGAAAACACCATATATTTT. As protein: CASRGSGTGSENTIYF.

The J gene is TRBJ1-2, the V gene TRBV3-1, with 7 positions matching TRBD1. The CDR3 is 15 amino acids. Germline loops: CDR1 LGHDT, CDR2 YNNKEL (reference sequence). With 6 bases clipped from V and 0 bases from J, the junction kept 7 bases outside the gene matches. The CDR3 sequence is CASSRPGQANYGYTF. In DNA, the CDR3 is TGTGCCAGCAGTCGGCCCGGACAGGCTAACTATGGCTACACCTTC.

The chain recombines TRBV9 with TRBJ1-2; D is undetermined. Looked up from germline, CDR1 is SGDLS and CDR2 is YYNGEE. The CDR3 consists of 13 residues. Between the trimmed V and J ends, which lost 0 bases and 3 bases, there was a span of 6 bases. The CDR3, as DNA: TGTGCCAGCAGCGTAGTCGGGGACTATGGCTACACCTTC. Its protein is CASSVVGDYGYTF.

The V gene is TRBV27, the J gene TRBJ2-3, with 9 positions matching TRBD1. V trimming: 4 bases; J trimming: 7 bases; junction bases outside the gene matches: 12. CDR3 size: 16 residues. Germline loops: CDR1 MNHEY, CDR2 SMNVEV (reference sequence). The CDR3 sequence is CASSSLTGTGRNTQYF. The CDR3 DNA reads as TGTGCCAGCAGTTCCCTTACCGGGACAGGGAGGAATACGCAGTATTTT.

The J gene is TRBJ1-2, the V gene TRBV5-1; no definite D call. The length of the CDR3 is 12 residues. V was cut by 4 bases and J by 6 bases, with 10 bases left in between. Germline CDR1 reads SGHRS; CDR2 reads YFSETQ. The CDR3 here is CASSPVGNGYTF. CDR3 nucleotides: TGCGCCAGCAGCCCGGTGGGGAATGGCTACACCTTC.

This chain's CDR3 is CASSPRGRADYEQYF. The CDR3 region has the DNA TGTGCCAGCAGCCCCAGGGGGCGGGCCGACTATGAGCAGTACTTC. The chain links TRBV11-2 to TRBJ2-1, with 8 bases that match TRBD1. The J call is doubtful: the DNA matches TRBJ2-7 better. The germline CDR1 and CDR2 sequences are SGHAT and FQNNGV. The CDR3 has 15 residues.

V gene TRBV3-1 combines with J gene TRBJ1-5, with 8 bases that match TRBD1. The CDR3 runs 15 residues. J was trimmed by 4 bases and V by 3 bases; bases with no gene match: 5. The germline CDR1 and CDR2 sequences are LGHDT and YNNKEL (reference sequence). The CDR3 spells CASSQGQVRNQPQHF. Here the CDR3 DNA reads TGTGCCAGCAGCCAGGGACAGGTGCGTAATCAGCCCCAGCATTTT.

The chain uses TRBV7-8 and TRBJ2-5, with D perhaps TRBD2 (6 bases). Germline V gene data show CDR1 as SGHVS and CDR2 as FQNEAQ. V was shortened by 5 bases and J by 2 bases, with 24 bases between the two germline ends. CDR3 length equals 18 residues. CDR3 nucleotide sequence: TGTGCCAGCAGCACTTATCGGGGACCAGCGGGCCTACAAGAGACCCAGTACTTC. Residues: CASSTYRGPAGLQETQYF.

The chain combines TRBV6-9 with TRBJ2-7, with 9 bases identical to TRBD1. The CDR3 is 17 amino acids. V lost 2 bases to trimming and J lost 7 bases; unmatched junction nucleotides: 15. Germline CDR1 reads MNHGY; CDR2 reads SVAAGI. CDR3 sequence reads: CASSYTQLGQGPLEQYF. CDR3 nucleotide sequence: TGTGCCAGCAGTTATACGCAGTTGGGACAGGGTCCTTTGGAGCAGTACTTC.

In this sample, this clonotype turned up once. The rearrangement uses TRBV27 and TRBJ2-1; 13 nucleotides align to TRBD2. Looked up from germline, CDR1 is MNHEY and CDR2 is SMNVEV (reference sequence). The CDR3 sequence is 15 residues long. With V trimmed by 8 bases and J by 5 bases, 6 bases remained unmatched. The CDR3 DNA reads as TGTGCCAGCGGACCGGGACTAGCGGGAAACAATGAGCAGTTCTTC. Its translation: CASGPGLAGNNEQFF.

The CDR3 nucleotides are TGTGCCAGCAGCCCCCGCCCCCGTTACCCAGATACGCAGTATTTT. Amino acid sequence: CASSPRPRYPDTQYF. This rearrangement joins TRBV7-2 to TRBJ2-3; no clear D gene. The V gene's germline CDR1 is SGHTA and CDR2 FQGNSA. V lost 5 bases, J lost 4 bases, and 16 bases lay in between. This CDR3 comprises 15 residues.